Each of the 15 T cell receptor beta chains below was sequenced from the same sample in a study of cytomegalovirus exposure and HLA in healthy donors. The study ran its PCR with 60 Vbeta and 13 Jbeta primers. The data were produced by immunoSEQ multiplex PCR, yet TCRdb's version contains in-frame clones alone and is incomplete. The sample yields under 150,000 clones, 70% to 85% seen once. Sequencing was performed on PBMCs. These TCRs come from a male donor in good health and CMV-seronegative.

To note about this clone: The same CDR3 arises from other DNA sequences in this sample as well. This rearrangement joins TRBV11-2 to TRBJ2-1; possible D gene TRBD2, 5 bases. CDR1 and CDR2 from the germline V gene are SGHAT and FQNNGV. The CDR3 length is 13 residues. Trimming cost V 1 base and J 4 bases, with 5 bases left between them. CDR3 sequence: CASSLGGYNEQFF. In DNA form, the CDR3 reads TGTGCCAGCAGCTTAGGAGGGTACAATGAGCAGTTCTTC.

The chain recombines TRBV30 with TRBJ2-3; 14 nucleotides agree with TRBD2. This CDR3 region has 15 residues. J gave up 4 bases and V 5 bases, and 5 bases lay outside the gene matches. Germline values: CDR1 GTSNPN, CDR2 SVGIG (reference sequence). The CDR3 coding sequence is TGTGCCTGGTCCCAGGGACTAGCGGGAGCAGATACGCAGTATTTT. Protein sequence: CAWSQGLAGADTQYF.

This clone was detected once. The chain joins TRBV27 to TRBJ2-5, with a possible D match to TRBD1 (6 bases). The CDR3 consists of 15 residues. CDR1 and CDR2 (germline): MNHEY, SMNVEV (reference sequence). V was cut by 5 bases and J by 1 base, with 14 bases left in between. The CDR3 DNA reads TGTGCCAGCAGTATCTCCCGGGACACCCAAGAGACCCAGTACTTC. Its protein product is CASSISRDTQETQYF.

The chain recombines TRBV7-2 with TRBJ1-5; D unclear. V was clipped by 1 base and J by 5 bases, with 12 bases between them. Germline CDR1 is SGHTA and CDR2 is FQGNSA. The CDR3 is 15 residues long. CDR3 sequence (DNA): TGTGCCAGCAGCTTAGTTAAGACTCGGGATCAGCCCCAGCATTTT. Encoded protein: CASSLVKTRDQPQHF.

This sequence joins TRBV9 and TRBJ2-6, with no clear D. The CDR3 covers 17 residues. Germline V lookup: CDR1 SGDLS, CDR2 YYNGEE. With 4 bases removed from V and 2 bases from J, the gap between germline ends came to 16 bases. CDR3 residues: CASSQFSQTTGANVLTF. The CDR3 DNA reads TGTGCCAGCAGCCAATTTAGCCAAACGACTGGGGCCAACGTCCTGACTTTC.

This chain links TRBV11-2 with TRBJ2-2; 7 bases are a match to TRBD2. V trimming: 1 base; J trimming: 7 bases; junction bases outside the gene matches: 3. CDR3 length equals 14 residues. The V gene's germline CDR1 is SGHAT and CDR2 FQNNGV. CDR3 region: CASSLGLANGELFF. CDR3 in DNA: TGTGCCAGCAGCTTAGGACTAGCTAACGGGGAGCTGTTTTTT. The full variable domain, its missing parts supplied by reference TRBV11-2 and TRBJ2-2, is EAGVAQSPRYKIIEKRQSVAFWCNPISGHATLYWYQQILGQGPKLLIQFQNNGVVDDSQLPKDRFSAERLKGVDSTLKIQPAKLEDSAVYLCASSLGLANGELFFGEGSRLTVL.

This clone was seen more than once but under ten times. The rearrangement uses TRBV4-1 and TRBJ2-7; TRBD2 might be the D (5 bases). With 8 bases removed from V and 5 bases from J, the gap between germline ends came to 13 bases. The CDR3 consists of 12 residues. CDR1 MGHRA and CDR2 YSYEKL come from the germline V gene. CDR3 sequence: CASRDYPDEQYF. DNA for the CDR3: TGCGCCAGCCGCGACTATCCGGACGAGCAGTACTTC.

This sequence joins TRBV7-2 and TRBJ1-1; a possible D gene is TRBD1 (5 bases). The germline gives CDR1 SGHTA, CDR2 FQGNSA. Trimming took 1 base from V and 1 from J, leaving 10 bases between them. CDR3 length: 15 residues. CDR3 DNA: TGTGCCAGCAGCTTAGTCACAGGTTGGAACACTGAAGCTTTCTTT. Residues: CASSLVTGWNTEAFF. Looking up the rest from reference TRBV7-2 and TRBJ1-1 gives the full variable domain: GAGVSQSPSNKVTEKGKDVELRCDPISGHTALYWYRQSLGQGLEFLIYFQGNSAPDKSGLPSDRFSAERTGGSVSTLTIQRTQQEDSAVYLCASSLVTGWNTEAFFGQGTRLTVV.

V and J are TRBV29-1 and TRBJ2-7; TRBD2 matches 10 bases. The junction had 10 bases not matched to a gene; V was cut back by 4 bases and J by 4 bases. This CDR3 has 15 amino acids. Per the germline V gene, CDR1 is SQVTM and CDR2 is ANQGSEA. CDR3 DNA: TGCAGCGTTGGAACTAGCGGGAACGTGTGGTACGAGCAGTACTTC. Its translation: CSVGTSGNVWYEQYF.

V is TRBV7-8 and J is TRBJ2-3; D gene ambiguous. The CDR3 consists of 15 residues. V was pared by 2 bases and J by 2 bases, with 11 bases between. From germline, CDR1 is SGHVS and CDR2 FQNEAQ. CDR3: CASSLFSSYTDTQYF. Here the CDR3 DNA reads TGTGCCAGCAGCTTATTTAGCAGCTACACAGATACGCAGTATTTT.

This clone was recorded only once. The gene calls are TRBV28 and TRBJ2-3, with a weak D call TRBD2 (6 bases). V was clipped by 4 bases and J by 2 bases, with 19 bases between them. This CDR3 has 17 residues. Germline V CDR1 and CDR2: MDHEN, SYDVKM. The CDR3 nucleotides read TGTGCCAGCAGTTCCCCGGGACTCGGGCCTTTCACAGATACGCAGTATTTT. It encodes CASSSPGLGPFTDTQYF.

In regard to this clone: This CDR3 is also generated by other DNA sequences in the sample. The chain uses TRBV4-2 and TRBJ2-1, with 13 bases matching TRBD2. The V gene end was trimmed by 1 base and the J gene end by 10 bases; junction bases not matched to a gene: 7. From germline, CDR1 is LGHNA and CDR2 YNFKEQ. CDR3 length equals 16 residues. CDR3 loop: CASSQGRLAGGGEQFF. CDR3 nucleotides: TGTGCCAGCAGCCAAGGGCGACTAGCGGGAGGTGGCGAGCAGTTCTTC.

CDR3 sequence reads: CASSLFLSGYEQYF. Here the CDR3 DNA reads TGTGCCAGCAGTTTATTCCTATCCGGCTACGAGCAGTACTTC. The gene calls are TRBV27 and TRBJ2-7; D unclear. The CDR3 totals 14 residues. Per germline, CDR1 MNHEY and CDR2 SMNVEV (reference sequence). V was clipped by 1 base and J by 3 bases, with 10 bases between them.

This clone was found a few times. The J gene is TRBJ1-1, the V gene TRBV4-3, with D possibly matching TRBD1 (5 bases). Germline V gene data show CDR1 as LGHNA and CDR2 as YSLEER. This CDR3 is built from 14 residues. Trimming shortened V by 0 bases and J by 4 bases, and 9 bases separated the two germline ends. CDR3 in amino acids: CASSQEYGGTEAFF. The CDR3 DNA is TGCGCCAGCAGCCAAGAATACGGGGGCACTGAAGCTTTCTTT.

The rearrangement links TRBV4-3 to TRBJ2-2; the D is unclear. CDR1 and CDR2 (germline): LGHNA, YSLEER. Trimming took 0 bases from V and 6 from J, leaving 14 bases between them. This CDR3 spans 16 amino acids. The CDR3 reads CASSQETGFSPGELFF. The CDR3 DNA sequence: TGCGCCAGCAGCCAAGAAACGGGTTTCTCCCCCGGGGAGCTGTTTTTT.